Included here is one T cell receptor (beta chain) sequence, with context. Its antigen is currently unknown. The data derive from a study of cytomegalovirus exposure and HLA in healthy donors. CDR1 is SEHNR, CDR2 FQNEAQ, per germline (reference sequence). V lost 6 bases to trimming and J lost 3 bases; unmatched junction nucleotides: 4. The CDR3 is 13 residues long. General study findings and limits: According to a subsequent analysis, TCR clusters identified in the first cohort showed a tendency to co-occur across the 120 or so validation repertoires. It was reported that the classifier diagnosed cytomegalovirus status with high specificity and sensitivity in both the original and validation cohorts.

The protocol was immunoSEQ multiplex PCR, while the TCRdb copy is restricted to in-frame clones and leaves out a portion. The table shows under 300,000 clones, with around 86% occurring only once. What was sequenced was PBMCs. The TCR sequence derives from a woman younger than 35 in good health and CMV-seronegative. This chain uses TRBV7-9 with TRBJ2-7; TRBD2 matches 8 bases. DNA of the CDR3: TGTGCCAGCAGGGGACTAGGAGGCTACGAGCAGTACTTC. Translated: CASRGLGGYEQYF.